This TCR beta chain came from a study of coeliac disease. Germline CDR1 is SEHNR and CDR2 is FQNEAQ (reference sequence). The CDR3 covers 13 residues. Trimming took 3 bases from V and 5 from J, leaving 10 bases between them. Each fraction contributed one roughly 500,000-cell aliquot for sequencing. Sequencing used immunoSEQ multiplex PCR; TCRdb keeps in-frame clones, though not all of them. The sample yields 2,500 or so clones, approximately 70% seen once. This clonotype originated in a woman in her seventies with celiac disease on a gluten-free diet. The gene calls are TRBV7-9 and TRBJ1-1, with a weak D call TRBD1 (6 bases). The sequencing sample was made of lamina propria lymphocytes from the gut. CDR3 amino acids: CASSLGGRTEAFF. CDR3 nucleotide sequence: TGTGCCAGCAGCTTGGGGGGGCGGACTGAAGCTTTCTTT.